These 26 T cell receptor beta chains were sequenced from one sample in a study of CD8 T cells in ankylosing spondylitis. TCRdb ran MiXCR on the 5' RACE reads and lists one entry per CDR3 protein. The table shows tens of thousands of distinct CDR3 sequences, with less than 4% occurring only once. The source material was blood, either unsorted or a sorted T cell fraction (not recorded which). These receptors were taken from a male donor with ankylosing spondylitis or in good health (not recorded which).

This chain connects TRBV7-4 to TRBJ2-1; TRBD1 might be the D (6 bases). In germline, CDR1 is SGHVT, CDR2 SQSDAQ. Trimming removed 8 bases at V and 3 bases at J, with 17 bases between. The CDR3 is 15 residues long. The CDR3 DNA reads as TGTGCCAGCTGGGGGCAGGTTCTGAACTACAATGAGCAGTTCTTC. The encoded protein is CASWGQVLNYNEQFF.

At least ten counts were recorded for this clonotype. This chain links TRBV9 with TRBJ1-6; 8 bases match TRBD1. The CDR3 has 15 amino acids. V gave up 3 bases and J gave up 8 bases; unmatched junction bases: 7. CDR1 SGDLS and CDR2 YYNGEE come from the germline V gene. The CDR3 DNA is TGTGCCAGCAGCGCTACGACAGGGGTCCATTCACCCCTCCACTTT. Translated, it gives CASSATTGVHSPLHF.

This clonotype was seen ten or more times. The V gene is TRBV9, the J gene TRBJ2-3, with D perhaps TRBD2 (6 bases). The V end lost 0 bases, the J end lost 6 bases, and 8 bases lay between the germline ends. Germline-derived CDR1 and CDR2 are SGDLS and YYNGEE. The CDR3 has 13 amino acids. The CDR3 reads CASSVDGRDTQYF. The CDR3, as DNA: TGTGCCAGCAGCGTAGATGGGAGGGATACGCAGTATTTT.

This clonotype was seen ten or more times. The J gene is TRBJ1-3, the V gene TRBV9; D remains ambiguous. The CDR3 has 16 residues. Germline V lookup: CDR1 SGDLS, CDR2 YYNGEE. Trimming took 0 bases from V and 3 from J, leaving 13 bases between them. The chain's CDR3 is CASSVAPVVLGNTIYF. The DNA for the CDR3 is TGTGCCAGCAGCGTAGCTCCGGTGGTGCTTGGAAACACCATATATTTT.

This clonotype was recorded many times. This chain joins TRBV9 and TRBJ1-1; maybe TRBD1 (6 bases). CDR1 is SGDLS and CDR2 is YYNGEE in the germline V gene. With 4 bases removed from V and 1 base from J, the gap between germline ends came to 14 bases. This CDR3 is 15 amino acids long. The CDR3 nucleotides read TGTGCCAGCAGCCTACTATCAGGGGCGAACACTGAAGCTTTCTTT. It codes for CASSLLSGANTEAFF.

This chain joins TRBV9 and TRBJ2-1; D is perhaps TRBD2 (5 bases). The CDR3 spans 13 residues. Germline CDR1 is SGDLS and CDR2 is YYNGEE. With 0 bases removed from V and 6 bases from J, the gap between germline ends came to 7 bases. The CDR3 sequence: CASSVVGINEQFF. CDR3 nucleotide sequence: TGTGCCAGCAGCGTAGTCGGGATCAATGAGCAGTTCTTC.

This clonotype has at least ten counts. CDR3 region: CASRCNSSYEQYV. CDR3 DNA: TGCGCCAGCAGGTGTAATAGCTCCTACGAGCAGTACGTC. The rearrangement links TRBV23-1 to TRBJ2-7; D unclear. TRBV23-1 is an open reading frame whose function is uncertain. This CDR3 is built from 13 residues. Trimming removed 6 bases from V and 0 bases from J, with 9 bases in between.

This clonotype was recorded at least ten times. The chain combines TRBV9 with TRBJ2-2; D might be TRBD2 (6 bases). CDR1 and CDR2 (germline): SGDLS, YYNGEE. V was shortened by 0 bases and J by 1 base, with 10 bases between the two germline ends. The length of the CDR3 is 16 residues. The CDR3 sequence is CASSVVVGGNTGELFF. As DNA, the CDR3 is TGTGCCAGCAGCGTAGTGGTCGGGGGGAACACCGGGGAGCTGTTTTTT.

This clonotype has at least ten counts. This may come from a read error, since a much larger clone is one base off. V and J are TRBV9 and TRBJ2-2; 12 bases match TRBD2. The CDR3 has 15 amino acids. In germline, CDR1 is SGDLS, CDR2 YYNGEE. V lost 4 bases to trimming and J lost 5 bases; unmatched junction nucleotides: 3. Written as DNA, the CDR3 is TGTGCCAGCAGCACAGGGACTAGCGGGACCGGGGAGCTGTTTTTT. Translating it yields CASSTGTSGTGELFF.

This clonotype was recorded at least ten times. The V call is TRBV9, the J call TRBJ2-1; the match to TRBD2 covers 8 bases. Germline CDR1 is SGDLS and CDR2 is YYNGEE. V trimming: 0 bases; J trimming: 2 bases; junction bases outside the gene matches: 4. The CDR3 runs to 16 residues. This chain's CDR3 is CASSVVSGGPYNEQFF. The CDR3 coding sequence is TGTGCCAGCAGCGTAGTGTCGGGGGGGCCCTACAATGAGCAGTTCTTC.

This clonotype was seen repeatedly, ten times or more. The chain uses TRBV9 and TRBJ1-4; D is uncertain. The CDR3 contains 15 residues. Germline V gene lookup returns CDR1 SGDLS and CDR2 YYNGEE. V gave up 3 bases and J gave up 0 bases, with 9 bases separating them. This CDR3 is CASSDTGATNEKLFF. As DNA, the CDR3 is TGTGCCAGCAGCGACACGGGAGCAACTAATGAAAAACTGTTTTTT.

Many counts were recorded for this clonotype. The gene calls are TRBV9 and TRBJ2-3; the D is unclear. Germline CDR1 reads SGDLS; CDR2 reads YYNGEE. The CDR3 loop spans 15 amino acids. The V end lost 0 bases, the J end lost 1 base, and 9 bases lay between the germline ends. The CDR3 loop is CASSVALHRTDTQYF. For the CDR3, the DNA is TGTGCCAGCAGCGTAGCTTTACACCGCACAGATACGCAGTATTTT.

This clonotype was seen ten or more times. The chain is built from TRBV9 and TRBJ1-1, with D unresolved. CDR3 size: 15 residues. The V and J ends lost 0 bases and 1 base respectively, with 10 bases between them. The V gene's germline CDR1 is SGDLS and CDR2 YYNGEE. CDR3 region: CASSVGPLANTEAFF. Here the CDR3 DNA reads TGTGCCAGCAGCGTAGGTCCCTTGGCGAACACTGAAGCTTTCTTT. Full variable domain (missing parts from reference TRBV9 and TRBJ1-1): DSGVTQTPKHLITATGQRVTLRCSPRSGDLSVYWYQQSLDQGLQFLIQYYNGEERAKGNILERFSAQQFPDLHSELNLSSLELGDSALYFCASSVGPLANTEAFFGQGTRLTVV.

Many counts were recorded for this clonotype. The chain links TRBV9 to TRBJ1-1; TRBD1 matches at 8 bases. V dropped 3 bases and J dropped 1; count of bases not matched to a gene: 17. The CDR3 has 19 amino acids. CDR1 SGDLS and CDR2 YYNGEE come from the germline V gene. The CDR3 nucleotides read TGTGCCAGCAGCGCGCTCATCCCGGGGGGGACAGGCGGGAACACTGAAGCTTTCTTT. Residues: CASSALIPGGTGGNTEAFF.

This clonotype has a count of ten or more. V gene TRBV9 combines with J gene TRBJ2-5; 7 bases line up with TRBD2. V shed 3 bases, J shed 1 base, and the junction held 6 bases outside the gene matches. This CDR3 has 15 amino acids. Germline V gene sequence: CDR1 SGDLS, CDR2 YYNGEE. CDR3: CASSADLAVQETQYF. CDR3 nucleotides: TGTGCCAGCAGCGCTGACCTAGCGGTCCAAGAGACCCAGTACTTC. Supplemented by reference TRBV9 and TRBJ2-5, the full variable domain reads DSGVTQTPKHLITATGQRVTLRCSPRSGDLSVYWYQQSLDQGLQFLIQYYNGEERAKGNILERFSAQQFPDLHSELNLSSLELGDSALYFCASSADLAVQETQYFGPGTRLLVL.

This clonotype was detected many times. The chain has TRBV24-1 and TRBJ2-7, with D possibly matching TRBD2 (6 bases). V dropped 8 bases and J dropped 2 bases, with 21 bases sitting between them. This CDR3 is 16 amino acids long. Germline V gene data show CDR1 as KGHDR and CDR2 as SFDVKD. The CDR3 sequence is CATKEGSPQPPYEQYV. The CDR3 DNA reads TGTGCCACCAAGGAGGGATCACCCCAGCCCCCCTACGAGCAGTACGTC.

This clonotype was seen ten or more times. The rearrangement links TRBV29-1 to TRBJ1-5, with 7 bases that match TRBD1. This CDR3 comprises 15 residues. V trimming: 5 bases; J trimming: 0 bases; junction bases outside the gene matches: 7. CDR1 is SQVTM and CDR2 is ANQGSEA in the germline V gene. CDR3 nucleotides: TGCAGCGTTCCGGGACAGCGAGATAGCAATCAGCCCCAGCATTTT. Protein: CSVPGQRDSNQPQHF.

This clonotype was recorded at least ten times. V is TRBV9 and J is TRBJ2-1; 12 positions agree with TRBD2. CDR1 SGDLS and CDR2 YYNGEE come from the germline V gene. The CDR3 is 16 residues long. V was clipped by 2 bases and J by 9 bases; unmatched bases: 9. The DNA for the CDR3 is TGTGCCAGCAGCGTCCAGCCTAGCGGGGGGGTGGGTGAGCAGTTCTTC. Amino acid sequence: CASSVQPSGGVGEQFF. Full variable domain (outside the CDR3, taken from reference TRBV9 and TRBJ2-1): DSGVTQTPKHLITATGQRVTLRCSPRSGDLSVYWYQQSLDQGLQFLIQYYNGEERAKGNILERFSAQQFPDLHSELNLSSLELGDSALYFCASSVQPSGGVGEQFFGPGTRLTVL.

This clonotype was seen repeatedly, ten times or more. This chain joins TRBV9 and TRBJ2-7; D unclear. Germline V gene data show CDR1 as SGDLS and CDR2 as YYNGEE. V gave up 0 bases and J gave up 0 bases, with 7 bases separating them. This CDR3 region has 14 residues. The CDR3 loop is CASSVGPNSYEQYV. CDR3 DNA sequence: TGTGCCAGCAGCGTAGGTCCCAACTCCTACGAGCAGTACGTC.

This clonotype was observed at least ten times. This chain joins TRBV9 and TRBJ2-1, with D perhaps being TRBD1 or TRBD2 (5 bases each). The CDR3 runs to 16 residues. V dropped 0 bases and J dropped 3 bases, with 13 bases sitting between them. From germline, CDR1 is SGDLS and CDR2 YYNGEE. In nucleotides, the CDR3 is TGTGCCAGCAGCGTAGCCCCGGGGACCCTCTACAATGAGCAGTTCTTC. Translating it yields CASSVAPGTLYNEQFF.

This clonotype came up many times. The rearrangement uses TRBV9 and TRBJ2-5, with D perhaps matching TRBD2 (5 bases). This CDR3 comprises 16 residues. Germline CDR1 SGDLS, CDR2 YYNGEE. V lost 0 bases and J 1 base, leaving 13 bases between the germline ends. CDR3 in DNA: TGTGCCAGCAGCGTAGCAGGCTCGGGAATCCAAGAGACCCAGTACTTC. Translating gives CASSVAGSGIQETQYF.

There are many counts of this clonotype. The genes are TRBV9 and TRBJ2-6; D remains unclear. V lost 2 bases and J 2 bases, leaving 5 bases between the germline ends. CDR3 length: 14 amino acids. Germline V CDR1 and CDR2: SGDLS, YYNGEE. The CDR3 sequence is CASSVAAGANVLTF. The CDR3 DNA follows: TGTGCCAGCAGCGTGGCAGCTGGGGCCAACGTCCTGACTTTC. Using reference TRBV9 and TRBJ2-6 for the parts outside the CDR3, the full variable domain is DSGVTQTPKHLITATGQRVTLRCSPRSGDLSVYWYQQSLDQGLQFLIQYYNGEERAKGNILERFSAQQFPDLHSELNLSSLELGDSALYFCASSVAAGANVLTFGAGSRLTVL.

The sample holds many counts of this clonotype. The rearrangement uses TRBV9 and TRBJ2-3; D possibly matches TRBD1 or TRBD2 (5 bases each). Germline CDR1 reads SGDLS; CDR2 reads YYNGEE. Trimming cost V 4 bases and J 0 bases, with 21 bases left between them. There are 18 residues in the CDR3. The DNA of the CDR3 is TGTGCCAGCAGCTCTGAAGGGGTTAGCGCCTCTAGCACAGATACGCAGTATTTT. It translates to CASSSEGVSASSTDTQYF.

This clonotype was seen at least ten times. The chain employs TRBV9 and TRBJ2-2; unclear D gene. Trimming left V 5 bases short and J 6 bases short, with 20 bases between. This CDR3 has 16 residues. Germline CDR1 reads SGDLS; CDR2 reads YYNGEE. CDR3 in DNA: TGTGCCAGCAGGAAGGGCCCAACGGCTATAGCCGGGGAGCTGTTTTTT. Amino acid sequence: CASRKGPTAIAGELFF.

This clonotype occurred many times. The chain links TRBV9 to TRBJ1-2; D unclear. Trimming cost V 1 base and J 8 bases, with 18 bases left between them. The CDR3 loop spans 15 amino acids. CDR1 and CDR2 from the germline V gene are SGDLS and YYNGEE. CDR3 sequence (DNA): TGTGCCAGCAGCGTACGGGCCGCGGCGGTAGGAGGCTACACCTTC. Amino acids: CASSVRAAAVGGYTF.

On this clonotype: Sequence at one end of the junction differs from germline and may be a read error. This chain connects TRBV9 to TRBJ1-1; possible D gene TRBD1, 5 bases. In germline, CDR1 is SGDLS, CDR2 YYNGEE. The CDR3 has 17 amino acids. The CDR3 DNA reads TGTGCCAGCAGCGTCCTCCCCGGGGCGAACATGAACACTGAAGCTCTCTTT. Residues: CASSVLPGANMNTEALF. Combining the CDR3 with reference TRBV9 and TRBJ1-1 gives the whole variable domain DSGVTQTPKHLITATGQRVTLRCSPRSGDLSVYWYQQSLDQGLQFLIQYYNGEERAKGNILERFSAQQFPDLHSELNLSSLELGDSALYFCASSVLPGANMNTEALFGQGTRLTVV.